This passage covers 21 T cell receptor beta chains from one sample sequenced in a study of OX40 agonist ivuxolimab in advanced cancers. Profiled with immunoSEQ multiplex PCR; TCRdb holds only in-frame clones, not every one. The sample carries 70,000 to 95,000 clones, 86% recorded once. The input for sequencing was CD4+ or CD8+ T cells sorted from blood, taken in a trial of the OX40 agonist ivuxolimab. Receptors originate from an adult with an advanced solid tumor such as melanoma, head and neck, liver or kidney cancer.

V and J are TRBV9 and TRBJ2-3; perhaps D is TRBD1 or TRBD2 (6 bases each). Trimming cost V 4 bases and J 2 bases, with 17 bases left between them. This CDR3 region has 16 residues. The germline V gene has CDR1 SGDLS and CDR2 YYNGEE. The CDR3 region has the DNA TGTGCCAGCAGCCCCCTCGGGGGCTCACCCACAGATACGCAGTATTTT. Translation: CASSPLGGSPTDTQYF.

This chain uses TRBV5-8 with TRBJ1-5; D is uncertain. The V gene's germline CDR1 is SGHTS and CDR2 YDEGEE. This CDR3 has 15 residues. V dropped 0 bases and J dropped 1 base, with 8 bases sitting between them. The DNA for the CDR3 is TGTGCCAGCAGCTTGGATGGCCTGAGCAATCAGCCCCAGCATTTT. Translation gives CASSLDGLSNQPQHF.

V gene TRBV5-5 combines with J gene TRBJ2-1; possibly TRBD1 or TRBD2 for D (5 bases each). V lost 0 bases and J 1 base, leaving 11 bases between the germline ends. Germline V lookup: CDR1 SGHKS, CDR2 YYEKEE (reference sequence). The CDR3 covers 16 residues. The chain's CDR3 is CASSLAVGGSYNEQFF. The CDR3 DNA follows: TGTGCCAGCAGCTTGGCGGTTGGGGGTTCCTACAATGAGCAGTTCTTC.

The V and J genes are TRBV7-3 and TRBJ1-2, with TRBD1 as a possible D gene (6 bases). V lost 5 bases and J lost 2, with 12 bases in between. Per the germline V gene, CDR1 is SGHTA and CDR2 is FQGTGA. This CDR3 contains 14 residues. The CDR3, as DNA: TGTGCCAGCAGCCCTCAGGGGAAGAACTATGGCTACACCTTC. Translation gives CASSPQGKNYGYTF.

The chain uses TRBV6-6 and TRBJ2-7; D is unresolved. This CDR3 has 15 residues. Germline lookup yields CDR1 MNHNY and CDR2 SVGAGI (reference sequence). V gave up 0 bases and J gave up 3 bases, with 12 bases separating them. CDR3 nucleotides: TGTGCCAGCAGTTACTCGTTGCCTGTGAACTACGAGCAGTACTTC. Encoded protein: CASSYSLPVNYEQYF.

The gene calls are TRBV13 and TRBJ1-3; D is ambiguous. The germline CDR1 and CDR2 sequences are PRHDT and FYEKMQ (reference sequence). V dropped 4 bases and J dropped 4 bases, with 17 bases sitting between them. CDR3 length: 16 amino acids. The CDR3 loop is CASSWNRKSWGNTIYF. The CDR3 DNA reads TGTGCCAGCAGCTGGAACCGGAAATCGTGGGGAAACACCATATATTTT.

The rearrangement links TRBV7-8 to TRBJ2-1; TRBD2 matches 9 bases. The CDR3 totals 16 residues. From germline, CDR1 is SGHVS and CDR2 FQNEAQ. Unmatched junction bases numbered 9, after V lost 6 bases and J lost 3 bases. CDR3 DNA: TGTGCCAGCAGTCCTTTCGGGCGGGAGGGCTACAATGAGCAGTTCTTC. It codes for CASSPFGREGYNEQFF.

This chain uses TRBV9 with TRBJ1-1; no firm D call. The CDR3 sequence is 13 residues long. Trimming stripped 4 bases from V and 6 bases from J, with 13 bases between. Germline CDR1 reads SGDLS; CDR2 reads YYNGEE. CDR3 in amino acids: CASSPGMVPEAFF. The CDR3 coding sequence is TGTGCCAGCAGCCCCGGGATGGTCCCTGAAGCTTTCTTT.

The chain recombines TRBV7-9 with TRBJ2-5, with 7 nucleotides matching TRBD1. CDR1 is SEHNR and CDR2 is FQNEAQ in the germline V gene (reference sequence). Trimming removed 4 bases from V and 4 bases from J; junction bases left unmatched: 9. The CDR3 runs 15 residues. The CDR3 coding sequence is TGTGCCAGCAGCTCCTCGTGGCCAGGGGGAGAGACCCAGTACTTC. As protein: CASSSSWPGGETQYF.

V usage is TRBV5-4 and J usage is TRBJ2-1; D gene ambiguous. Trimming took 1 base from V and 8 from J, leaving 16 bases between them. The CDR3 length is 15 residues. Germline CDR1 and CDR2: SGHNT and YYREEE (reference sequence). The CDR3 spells CASSLRRSVGHEQFF. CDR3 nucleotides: TGTGCCAGCAGCTTGAGACGGTCCGTCGGGCATGAGCAGTTCTTC.

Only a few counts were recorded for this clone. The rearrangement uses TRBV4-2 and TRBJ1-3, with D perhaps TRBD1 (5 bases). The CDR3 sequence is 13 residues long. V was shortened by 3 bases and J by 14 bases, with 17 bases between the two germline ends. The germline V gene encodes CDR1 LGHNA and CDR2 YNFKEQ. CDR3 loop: CASSHPQGNSVYF. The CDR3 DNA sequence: TGTGCCAGCAGCCACCCTCAGGGAAACAGCGTATATTTT.

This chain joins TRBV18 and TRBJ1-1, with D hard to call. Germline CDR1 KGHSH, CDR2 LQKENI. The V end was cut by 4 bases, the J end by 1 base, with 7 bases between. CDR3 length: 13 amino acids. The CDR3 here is CASSLGSNTEAFF. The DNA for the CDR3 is TGTGCCAGCTCACTTGGTTCGAACACTGAAGCTTTCTTT.

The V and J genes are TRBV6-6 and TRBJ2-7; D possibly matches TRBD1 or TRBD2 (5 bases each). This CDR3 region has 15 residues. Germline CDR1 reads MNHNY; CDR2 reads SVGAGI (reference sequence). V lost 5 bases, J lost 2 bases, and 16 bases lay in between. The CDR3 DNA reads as TGTGCCAGCAGTAGACAGCTGGGAGACGCCTACGAGCAGTACTTC. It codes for CASSRQLGDAYEQYF.

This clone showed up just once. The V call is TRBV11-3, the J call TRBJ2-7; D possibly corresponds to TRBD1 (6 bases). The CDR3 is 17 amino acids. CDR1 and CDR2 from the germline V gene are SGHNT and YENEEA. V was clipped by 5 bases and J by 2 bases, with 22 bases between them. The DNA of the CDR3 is TGTGCCAGCAGCCATCCACAGGGTAATGGAGGAACCTACGAGCAGTACTTC. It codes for CASSHPQGNGGTYEQYF.

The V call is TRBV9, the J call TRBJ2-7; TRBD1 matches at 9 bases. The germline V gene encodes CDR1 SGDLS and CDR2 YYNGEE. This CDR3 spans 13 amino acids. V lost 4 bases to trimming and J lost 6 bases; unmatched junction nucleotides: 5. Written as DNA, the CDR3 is TGTGCCAGCAGCCGGGACAGGGCGCGCGAGCAGTACTTC. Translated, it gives CASSRDRAREQYF.

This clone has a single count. CDR3 residues: CASSVTTVAAGELFF. CDR3 DNA: TGTGCCAGCAGCGTGACAACCGTAGCTGCCGGGGAGCTGTTTTTT. The rearrangement links TRBV9 to TRBJ2-2; no definite D call. In germline, CDR1 is SGDLS, CDR2 YYNGEE. The CDR3 spans 15 residues. V lost 2 bases to trimming and J lost 6 bases, with 14 bases between them.

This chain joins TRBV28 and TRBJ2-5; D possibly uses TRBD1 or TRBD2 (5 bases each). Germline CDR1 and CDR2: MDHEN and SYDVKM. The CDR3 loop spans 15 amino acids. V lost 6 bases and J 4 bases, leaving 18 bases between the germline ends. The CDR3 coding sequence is TGTGCCAGCAGCCCTAGCCAGGGACGTCGAGAGACCCAGTACTTC. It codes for CASSPSQGRRETQYF.

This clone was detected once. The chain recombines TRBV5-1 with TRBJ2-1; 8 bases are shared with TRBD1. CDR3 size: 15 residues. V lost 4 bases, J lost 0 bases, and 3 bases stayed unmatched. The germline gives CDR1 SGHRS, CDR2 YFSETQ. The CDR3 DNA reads TGCGCCAGCAGCGGAGGACAGGGCTCCTACAATGAGCAGTTCTTC. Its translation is CASSGGQGSYNEQFF.

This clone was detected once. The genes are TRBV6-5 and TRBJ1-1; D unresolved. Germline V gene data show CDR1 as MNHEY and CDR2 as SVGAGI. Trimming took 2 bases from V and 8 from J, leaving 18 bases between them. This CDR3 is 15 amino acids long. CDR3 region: CASSYTLGPTIEAFF. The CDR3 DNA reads TGTGCCAGCAGTTACACCCTTGGACCGACTATCGAAGCTTTCTTT.

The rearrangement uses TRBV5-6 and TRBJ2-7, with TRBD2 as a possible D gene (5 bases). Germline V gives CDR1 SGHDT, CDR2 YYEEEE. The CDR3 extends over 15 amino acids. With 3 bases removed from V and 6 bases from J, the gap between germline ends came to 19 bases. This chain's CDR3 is CASSSLDRDGSEQYF. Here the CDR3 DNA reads TGTGCCAGCAGCTCCCTGGATCGGGATGGTAGCGAGCAGTACTTC.

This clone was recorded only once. This CDR3 reads CACAGGLGTNEKLFF. The CDR3 region has the DNA TGTGCCTGTGCAGGGGGTCTCGGGACTAATGAAAAACTGTTTTTT. The chain couples TRBV30 to TRBJ1-4; the match to TRBD1 covers 7 bases. V trimming: 6 bases; J trimming: 2 bases; junction bases outside the gene matches: 9. The CDR3 sequence is 15 residues long. The V gene's germline CDR1 is GTSNPN and CDR2 SVGIG (reference sequence). The full variable domain, rest sourced from reference TRBV30 and TRBJ1-4, is SQTIHQWPATLVQPVGSPLSLECTVEGTSNPNLYWYRQAAGRGLQLLFYSVGIGQISSEVPQNLSASRPQDRQFILSSKKLLLSDSGFYLCACAGGLGTNEKLFFGSGTQLSVL.